This T cell receptor (beta chain) is drawn from a study of tumor-infiltrating lymphocytes in primary liver carcinoma. It was from about 19-30 mg of unsorted bulk tissue that RNA and DNA were co-extracted. Researchers took samples from five separate regions of each tumor. In regard to this clonotype: Its target is not known. A read error may produce the germline difference seen at one junction end.

A primer in the constant region served to generate TCR beta cDNA from approximately 500 ng of total RNA. The TCR beta library was amplified through three nested multiplex PCR rounds in a modified ARM-PCR procedure. It was with TRBV1-TRBV30 forward primers and a C-beta reverse primer that the first two PCR rounds were run, at approximately 10 cycles each. TCRdb re-derived calls from the multiplex PCR reads in MiXCR, one entry per CDR3 protein. The sample includes under 130,000 distinct CDR3 sequences, roughly 80% of them seen just once. This CDR3 is 13 amino acids long. Germline CDR1 MNHNY, CDR2 SVGAGI (reference sequence). Study outcomes and limitations: Significantly greater top-250-clone fractions characterized tumors relative to blood (p = 0.039).

The genes are TRBV6-6 and TRBJ1-1; D may be TRBD1 (5 bases). The source is a man between 40 and 49 years old with primary liver carcinoma and hepatitis B virus infection. Sequencing was performed on liver tumor tissue from sampling region 3. Subset specified: tumor region T3, left-lateral pole. The CDR3 DNA reads TGTGCCAGCATGGGACGGATGAAGACTGAACCTTTCTTT. It specifies CASMGRMKTEPFF.